This T cell receptor (beta chain) was identified during a study of T cell changes during pregnancy in multiple sclerosis. TCRdb's table, derived via immunoSEQ multiplex PCR, lists solely in-frame clones and lacks some. The table records about 40,000 clones, 80% to 90% of them present only once. V shed 4 bases, J shed 0 bases, and the junction held 6 bases outside the gene matches. The length of the CDR3 is 19 residues. Germline CDR1 is SGHVS and CDR2 is FNYEAQ. This sequence originates from a female donor with multiple sclerosis, enrolled in a pregnancy study. Specimen: CD4+ T cells from peripheral blood mononuclear cells, collected in the first trimester of pregnancy. The V and J genes are TRBV7-6 and TRBJ2-1, with 16 nucleotides matching TRBD2. This CDR3 is CASSSGTSGRGSSYNEQFF. CDR3 coding DNA: TGTGCCAGCAGCTCCGGGACTAGCGGGAGGGGGAGCTCCTACAATGAGCAGTTCTTC.